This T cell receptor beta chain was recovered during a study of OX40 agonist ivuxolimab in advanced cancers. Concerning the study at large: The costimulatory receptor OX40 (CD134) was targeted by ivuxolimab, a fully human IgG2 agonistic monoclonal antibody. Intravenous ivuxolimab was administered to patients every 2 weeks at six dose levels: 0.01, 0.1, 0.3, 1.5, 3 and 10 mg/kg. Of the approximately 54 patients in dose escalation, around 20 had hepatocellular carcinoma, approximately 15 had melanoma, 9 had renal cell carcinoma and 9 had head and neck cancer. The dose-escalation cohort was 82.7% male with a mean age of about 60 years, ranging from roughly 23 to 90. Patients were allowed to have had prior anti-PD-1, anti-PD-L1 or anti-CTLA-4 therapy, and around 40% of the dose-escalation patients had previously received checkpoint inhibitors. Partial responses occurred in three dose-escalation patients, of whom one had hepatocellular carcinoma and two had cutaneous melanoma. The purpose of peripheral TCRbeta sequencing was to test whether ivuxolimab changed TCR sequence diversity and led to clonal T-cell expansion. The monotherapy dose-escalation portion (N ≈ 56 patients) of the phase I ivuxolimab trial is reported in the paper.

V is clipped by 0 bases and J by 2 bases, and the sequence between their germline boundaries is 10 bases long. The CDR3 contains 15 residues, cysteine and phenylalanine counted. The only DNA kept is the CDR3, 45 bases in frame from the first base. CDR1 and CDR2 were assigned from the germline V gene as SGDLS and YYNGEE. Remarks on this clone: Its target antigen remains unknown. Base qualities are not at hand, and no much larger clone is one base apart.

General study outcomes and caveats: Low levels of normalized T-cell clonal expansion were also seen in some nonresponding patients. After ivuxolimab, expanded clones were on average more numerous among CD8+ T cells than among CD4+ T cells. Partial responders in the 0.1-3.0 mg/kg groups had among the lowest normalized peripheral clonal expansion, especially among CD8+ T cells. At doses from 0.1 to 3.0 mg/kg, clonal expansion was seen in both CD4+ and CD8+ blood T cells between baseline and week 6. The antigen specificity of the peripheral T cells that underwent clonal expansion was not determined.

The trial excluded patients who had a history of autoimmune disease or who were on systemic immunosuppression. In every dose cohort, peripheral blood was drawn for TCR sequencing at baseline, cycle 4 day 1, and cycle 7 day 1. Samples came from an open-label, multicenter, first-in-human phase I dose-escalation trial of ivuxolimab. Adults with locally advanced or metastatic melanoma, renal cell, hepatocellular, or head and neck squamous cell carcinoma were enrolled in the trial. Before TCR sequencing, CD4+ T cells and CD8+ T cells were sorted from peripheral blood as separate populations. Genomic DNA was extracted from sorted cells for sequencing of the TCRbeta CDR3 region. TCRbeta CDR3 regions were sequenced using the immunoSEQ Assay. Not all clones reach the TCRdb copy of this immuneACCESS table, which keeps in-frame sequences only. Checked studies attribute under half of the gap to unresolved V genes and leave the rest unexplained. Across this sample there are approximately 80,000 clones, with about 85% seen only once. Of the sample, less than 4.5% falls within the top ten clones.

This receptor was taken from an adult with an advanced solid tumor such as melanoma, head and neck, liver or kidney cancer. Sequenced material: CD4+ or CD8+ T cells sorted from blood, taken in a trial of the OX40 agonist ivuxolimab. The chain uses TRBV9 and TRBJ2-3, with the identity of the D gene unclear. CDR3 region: CASSVDVGLTDTQYF. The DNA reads TGTGCCAGCAGCGTAGATGTTGGGCTCACAGATACGCAGTATTTT.